This TCR beta chain was obtained from a study of T cell responses to AZD1222 COVID-19 vaccine. Background on the study: Second doses that came at about 4 or about 12 weeks were put together.

Germline CDR1 and CDR2: SNHLY and FYNNEI. This CDR3 spans 14 amino acids. The V segment lost 6 bases and the J segment 6 bases; nucleotides outside the gene matches: 5. Sequenced by immunoSEQ multiplex PCR; TCRdb stores in-frame clones only, minus some. The data show 150,000 or so clones, roughly 90% seen once. The receptor was derived from an adult in good health. The sample here was peripheral blood, taken on day 0 of AZD1222 vaccination. The chain combines TRBV2 with TRBJ1-5, with TRBD1 matching over 10 bases. CDR3 amino acids: CASRAGQGGQPQHF. For the CDR3, the DNA is TGTGCCAGCAGGGCCGGACAGGGGGGTCAGCCCCAGCATTTT.